This paragraph covers one T cell receptor (beta chain) sequence. Per germline, CDR1 LGHNA and CDR2 YNFKEQ. CDR3 length: 14 residues. V lost 1 base and J 6 bases, leaving 12 bases between the germline ends. The sample originates from a study of beta chain features in type 1 diabetes. cDNA synthesis used the whole RNA isolate, giving expressed TCRB sequences. Clones were sequenced by immunoSEQ multiplex PCR, and TCRdb holds only the in-frame ones, with some missing. The data show under 90,000 clones, with 30% to 35% seen just once and approximately 0.46% held by the top ten. This TCR was recovered from a woman aged 18-29 years in good health. V usage is TRBV4-2 and J usage is TRBJ1-2; D possibly corresponds to TRBD1 (5 bases). The sample comprised stem cell memory CD4+ T cells from blood. CDR3 nucleotides: TGTGCCAGCAGCCAAGTAAGGCAGGGCGATGGCTACACCTTC. Encoded protein: CASSQVRQGDGYTF.